This is a list of T cell receptor beta chains from one sample in a study of blood T cell repertoires in COVID-19. Assay used: immunoSEQ multiplex PCR; TCRdb lists only in-frame clones, some missing. The sample shows 25,000 to 35,000 clones, roughly 90% of them seen only once. The sample taken for sequencing was peripheral blood. Every receptor here comes from a man aged 70-80 years with active or convalescent COVID-19. Both conserved end residues are part of each CDR3. A D gene is named only where the DNA matches it firmly. Size is stated for part of the rows, as once, few or many counts, or as a class when the clone is expanded.

V gene	D gene	clone size	CDR3 length	J gene	CDR3 DNA	CDR3 protein
TRBV21-1	-	-	15	TRBJ2-5	TGTGCCAGCCGCCCAACAGCGGGGTACCAAGAGACCCAGTACTTC	CASRPTAGYQETQYF
TRBV6-6	-	-	13	TRBJ1-4	TGTGCCAGCAGTTGGTTGGGAGGTGAAAAACTGTTTTTT	CASSWLGGEKLFF
TRBV5-4	-	-	13	TRBJ2-3	TGTGCCAGCAGCTCGGGGGACACAGATACGCAGTATTTT	CASSSGDTDTQYF
TRBV19	-	-	16	TRBJ2-2	TGTGCCAGTAGTTCCCAATCAAGCGGGTGGACCGGGGAGCTGTTTTTT	CASSSQSSGWTGELFF
TRBV9	-	-	14	TRBJ1-6	TGTGCCAGCAGCGCCACGGGGACACTAACACCCCTCCACTTT	CASSATGTLTPLHF
TRBV27	TRBD1	-	15	TRBJ2-3	TGTGCCAGCAGTTTAGGGGGACAGGGCCTAGATACGCAGTATTTT	CASSLGGQGLDTQYF
TRBV5-8	TRBD1	-	17	TRBJ1-5	TGTGCCAGCAGCTTTACAGGGGGCTCGGAAAGCAATCAGCCCCAGCATTTT	CASSFTGGSESNQPQHF
TRBV10-3	TRBD1	-	19	TRBJ2-2	TGTGCCATCAGCCCGGGACAGGGAATCGGGCGGGCCAACTCCGGGGAGCTGTTTTTT	CAISPGQGIGRANSGELFF
TRBV29-1	TRBD2	-	14	TRBJ2-1	TGCAGCGTCCGAGCGGGGGGCGTAGCAATTGAGCAGTTCTTC	CSVRAGGVAIEQFF
TRBV19	TRBD1	-	15	TRBJ2-3	TGTGCCAGTAGTCCGACAGGGGTGGTGGCAGATACGCAGTATTTT	CASSPTGVVADTQYF
TRBV7-9	TRBD1	-	14	TRBJ2-5	TGTGCCAGCAGCAAAACAGGGGTTCTCGAGACCCAGTACTTC	CASSKTGVLETQYF
TRBV21-1	-	-	15	TRBJ1-5	TGTGCCAGCAGCCCTTGGGACAGAATAAATCAGCCCCAGCATTTT	CASSPWDRINQPQHF
TRBV11-3	TRBD1	-	18	TRBJ2-5	TGTGCCAGCAGCTTAGGTCAGACAGGGCCAGGGAGCCAAGAGACCCAGTACTTC	CASSLGQTGPGSQETQYF
TRBV7-6	-	-	15	TRBJ2-2	TGTGCCAGCAGCTTAGTAGCGGAGCGGACCGGGGAGCTGTTTTTT	CASSLVAERTGELFF
TRBV19	-	-	14	TRBJ1-5	TGTGCCAGTAGCCAGGGGCGCTACAATCAGCCCCAGCATTTT	CASSQGRYNQPQHF
TRBV7-9	TRBD1	-	14	TRBJ1-5	TGTGCCAGCAGCGCGGACAGGGGCGATCAGCCCCAGCATTTT	CASSADRGDQPQHF
TRBV7-2	TRBD1	-	15	TRBJ2-1	TGTGCCAGCAGCGGGGGACAGGGTCCCTACAATGAGCAGTTCTTC	CASSGGQGPYNEQFF
TRBV10-3	-	-	15	TRBJ1-2	TGTGCCATCAGTGAGTCGAATCGACAGTACTATGGCTACACCTTC	CAISESNRQYYGYTF
TRBV28	-	-	14	TRBJ1-1	TGTGCCAGCAGTTTCCCGTCTAGGAACACTGAAGCTTTCTTT	CASSFPSRNTEAFF
TRBV11-2	TRBD1	-	12	TRBJ1-4	TGTGCCAGCAGCTCGGACAGGGAAAAACTGTTTTTT	CASSSDREKLFF
TRBV2	TRBD1	few	15	TRBJ2-2	TGTGCCAGCAGTACGGACAGGGGGGGTACCGGGGAGCTGTTTTTT	CASSTDRGGTGELFF
TRBV7-9	TRBD1	once	14	TRBJ1-1	TGTGCCAGCAGCTTCGGACAGGCGAACACTGAAGCTTTCTTT	CASSFGQANTEAFF
TRBV5-1	-	-	14	TRBJ2-3	TGCGCCAGCAGCTTAGGGCTAGCCACAGATACGCAGTATTTT	CASSLGLATDTQYF
TRBV30	-	-	16	TRBJ1-5	TGTGCCTGGAGTGTAAATTTCGGCCAGGGTAATCAGCCCCAGCATTTT	CAWSVNFGQGNQPQHF
TRBV5-1	TRBD2	-	13	TRBJ2-1	TGCGCCAGCAGCGAGGGACTAGCCGGTGAGCAGTTCTTC	CASSEGLAGEQFF
TRBV9	-	-	14	TRBJ1-4	TGTGCCAGCAGCGTAGCAGGCGGAGGTGAAAAACTGTTTTTT	CASSVAGGGEKLFF
TRBV3-1/TRBV3-2	TRBD1	once	13	TRBJ1-1	TGTGCCAGCAGTCCCACAGGGGTTCGGGAAGCTTTCTTT	CASSPTGVREAFF
TRBV6-2/TRBV6-3	-	-	14	TRBJ1-5	TGTGCCAGCAGTTACCCGCGGAGCAATCAGCCCCAGCATTTT	CASSYPRSNQPQHF
TRBV3-1/TRBV3-2	-	once	14	TRBJ2-1	TGTGCCAGCAGCCGGATGGTCAGGCTCAATGAGCAGTTCTTC	CASSRMVRLNEQFF
TRBV10-3	-	-	13	TRBJ1-1	TGTGCCATCAGTGGGCAGGGAGGGACTGAAGCTTTCTTT	CAISGQGGTEAFF
TRBV6-7	-	-	16	TRBJ2-2	TGTGCCAGCACTACCCCCCCCGGGACTTTTGCCGGGGAGCTGTTTTTT	CASTTPPGTFAGELFF
TRBV20-1	-	-	11	TRBJ2-1	TGCAGTGCTAGAGATAGGACAGAGCAGTTCTTC	CSARDRTEQFF
TRBV6-6	-	-	13	TRBJ2-3	TGTGCCAGCAGTTACCCGTCCGCGGATACGCAGTATTTT	CASSYPSADTQYF
TRBV29-1	-	once	13	TRBJ1-1	TGCAGCGTTTCGGACAGACTGAACACTGAAGCTTTCTTT	CSVSDRLNTEAFF
TRBV6-2/TRBV6-3	-	-	15	TRBJ1-4	TGTGCCAGCAGCAAAAGAAGGGGGGGAAATGAAAAACTGTTTTTT	CASSKRRGGNEKLFF
TRBV29-1	-	-	14	TRBJ1-3	TGCAGCGCCCCGTTGGGGGCCTCTGGAAACACCATATATTTT	CSAPLGASGNTIYF
TRBV5-1	TRBD1	-	15	TRBJ1-1	TGCGCCAGCAGCTTTATGGGACAGGGGGGAACTGAAGCTTTCTTT	CASSFMGQGGTEAFF
TRBV7-9	TRBD2	once	16	TRBJ2-3	TGTGCCAGCAGCTTAAACCTAGCGGGAGGGGAGGATACGCAGTATTTT	CASSLNLAGGEDTQYF
TRBV18	-	-	15	TRBJ1-2	TGTGCCAGCTCACCAAGCGAGGAACACGTGGATGGCTACACCTTC	CASSPSEEHVDGYTF
TRBV7-9	TRBD2	-	15	TRBJ2-3	TGTGCCAGCAGCCTAGGACTAGCGGTAACAGATACGCAGTATTTT	CASSLGLAVTDTQYF
TRBV3-1/TRBV3-2	TRBD2	-	15	TRBJ2-3	TGTGCCAGCAGCCCGAGCGGGGGAGCCACAGATACGCAGTATTTT	CASSPSGGATDTQYF
TRBV4-2	-	-	15	TRBJ1-1	TGTGCCAGCAGCCAAGACAGGGGATCGAACACTGAAGCTTTCTTT	CASSQDRGSNTEAFF
TRBV7-9	TRBD2	-	17	TRBJ2-5	TGTGCCAGCAGCAACAACCCTGGACTAGCGGGAGAAGAGACCCAGTACTTC	CASSNNPGLAGEETQYF
TRBV5-6	TRBD1	-	16	TRBJ2-3	TGTGCCAGCAGCAAAATGGGACAGGGCGTTCAGGATACGCAGTATTTT	CASSKMGQGVQDTQYF
TRBV19	-	-	14	TRBJ1-1	TGTGCCAGTAGTAGAACCTCACTCGGGACTGAAGCTTTCTTT	CASSRTSLGTEAFF
TRBV6-5	TRBD1	few	14	TRBJ1-2	TGTGCCAGCCGAAGGACAGGCCTCAACTATGGCTACACCTTC	CASRRTGLNYGYTF
TRBV19	TRBD1	once	17	TRBJ1-1	TGTGCCAGTAGTATAGCCGGAACAGGGGCGTTGAACACTGAAGCTTTCTTT	CASSIAGTGALNTEAFF
TRBV6-5	-	-	16	TRBJ1-5	TGTGCCAGCAGTTACTTTTCGCCAGGGGCAGGTCAGCCCCAGCATTTT	CASSYFSPGAGQPQHF
TRBV5-5	-	-	16	TRBJ1-4	TGTGCCAGCAGCTTGACAGCCGTTGAATCAGGTGGAAAACTGTTTTTT	CASSLTAVESGGKLFF